The rows below give T cell receptor beta chains drawn from one sample of a study of blood T cell repertoires in COVID-19. Profiled with immunoSEQ multiplex PCR; TCRdb holds only in-frame clones, not every one. Of over 75,000 clones in the sample, about 88% were seen once. Input material: peripheral blood. These receptors all stem from a woman of 80 years or more with active COVID-19. The CDR3 runs from the conserved cysteine through the conserved F or W. A D gene is named only where the DNA matches it firmly. The size of a clone is reported for some rows only, either as once, few or many, or as a class for expanded clones.

size,V,D,J,CDR3,DNA
NA,TRBV7-3,TRBD1,TRBJ2-1,CASSSGTGWYNEQFF,TGTGCCAGCAGCTCAGGGACAGGGTGGTATAATGAGCAGTTCTTC
NA,TRBV7-9,TRBD2,TRBJ2-5,CASSFLPGTSGQETQYF,TGTGCCAGCAGCTTTCTTCCCGGGACTAGCGGGCAGGAGACCCAGTACTTC
NA,TRBV20-1,NA,TRBJ2-1,CSARLEYEQFF,TGCAGTGCTAGGCTTGAGTATGAGCAGTTCTTC
once,TRBV7-9,NA,TRBJ2-1,CASTSSDEQFF,TGTGCCAGCACTAGTAGCGATGAGCAGTTCTTC
few,TRBV5-4,NA,TRBJ1-5,CASSFQGRQPQHF,TGTGCCAGCAGCTTTCAGGGGCGGCAGCCCCAGCATTTT
NA,TRBV30,NA,TRBJ1-5,CAWSRQGNQPQHF,TGTGCCTGGTCCCGTCAGGGCAATCAGCCCCAGCATTTT
NA,TRBV5-4,TRBD2,TRBJ2-3,CASSLPSGRGTDTQYF,TGTGCCAGCAGCCTCCCTAGCGGGAGAGGGACAGATACGCAGTATTTT
once,TRBV15,TRBD2,TRBJ2-7,CATSRELAGPYEQYF,TGTGCCACCAGCAGGGAACTAGCGGGGCCCTACGAGCAGTACTTC
NA,TRBV5-8,TRBD2,TRBJ2-7,CASSRTRQRGEQYF,TGTGCCAGCAGCCGGACTAGACAGAGAGGCGAGCAGTACTTC
few,TRBV29-1,TRBD1,TRBJ2-7,CSVLTGKYEQYF,TGCAGCGTTCTGACAGGGAAATACGAGCAGTACTTC
few,TRBV7-2,NA,TRBJ1-5,CASSLTREGISPQHF,TGTGCCAGCAGCCTGACGAGGGAAGGAATCTCGCCCCAGCATTTT
NA,TRBV7-2,NA,TRBJ1-6,CASSAGNSPLHF,TGTGCCAGCAGCGCGGGGAATTCACCCCTCCACTTT
NA,TRBV7-3,TRBD1,TRBJ2-5,CASSPTGGETQYF,TGTGCCAGCAGCCCGACAGGGGGTGAGACCCAGTACTTC
NA,TRBV19,TRBD1,TRBJ1-2,CASNAPGQGLYGYTF,TGTGCCAGTAATGCCCCTGGACAGGGTCTTTATGGCTACACCTTC
NA,TRBV11-2,NA,TRBJ2-3,CASSLHSETQYF,TGTGCCAGCAGCCTTCATAGCGAGACGCAGTATTTT
medium-sized,TRBV4-3,TRBD2,TRBJ2-1,CASSPGLAGTFYNEQFF,TGCGCCAGCAGTCCGGGTCTAGCGGGGACGTTTTACAATGAGCAGTTCTTC
NA,TRBV7-8,NA,TRBJ2-3,CASRKGADTQYF,TGTGCCAGCCGCAAGGGAGCAGATACGCAGTATTTT
NA,TRBV20-1,NA,TRBJ2-1,CSAPLLSEQFF,TGCAGTGCTCCCCTACTGAGTGAGCAGTTCTTC
NA,TRBV3-1/TRBV3-2,NA,TRBJ1-1,CASSSGTVNTEAFF,TGTGCCAGTTCTTCCGGGACTGTGAACACTGAAGCTTTCTTT
NA,TRBV9,NA,TRBJ1-1,CASSVLGGAPTEAFF,TGTGCCAGCAGCGTCCTGGGGGGGGCGCCCACTGAAGCTTTCTTT
NA,TRBV28,TRBD2,TRBJ2-7,CASKIDSGTPSYEQYF,TGTGCCAGCAAGATCGATAGCGGGACCCCCTCCTACGAGCAGTACTTC
NA,TRBV4-2,TRBD2,TRBJ2-2,CASSPPRTSGTGELFF,TGTGCCAGCAGCCCGCCCAGGACTAGCGGCACCGGGGAGCTGTTTTTT
NA,TRBV7-9,NA,TRBJ1-6,CASSPSEGVRSYNSPLHF,TGTGCCAGCAGCCCATCAGAGGGGGTTAGGTCCTATAATTCACCCCTCCACTTT
once,TRBV7-9,TRBD1,TRBJ1-6,CASSSTGGNSDSPLHF,TGTGCCAGCAGCTCGACAGGGGGCAATAGCGATTCACCCCTCCACTTT